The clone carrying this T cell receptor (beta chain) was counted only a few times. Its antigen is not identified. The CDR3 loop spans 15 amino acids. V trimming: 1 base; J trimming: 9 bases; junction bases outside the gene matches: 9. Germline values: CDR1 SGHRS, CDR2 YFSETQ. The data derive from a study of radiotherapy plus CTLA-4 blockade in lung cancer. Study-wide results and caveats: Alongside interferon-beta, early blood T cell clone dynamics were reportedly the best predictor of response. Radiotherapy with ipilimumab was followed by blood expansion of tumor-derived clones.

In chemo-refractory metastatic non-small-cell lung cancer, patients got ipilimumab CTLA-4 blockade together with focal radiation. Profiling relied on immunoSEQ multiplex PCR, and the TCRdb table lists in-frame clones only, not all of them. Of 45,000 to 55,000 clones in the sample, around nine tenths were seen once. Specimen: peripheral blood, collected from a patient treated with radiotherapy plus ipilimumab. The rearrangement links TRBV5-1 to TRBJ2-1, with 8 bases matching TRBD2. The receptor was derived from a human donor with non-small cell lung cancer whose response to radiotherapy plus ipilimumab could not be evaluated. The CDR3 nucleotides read TGCGCCAGCAGCTTGTCGAAGGGACTAGTGTTTGAGCAGTTCTTC. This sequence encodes CASSLSKGLVFEQFF.